This T cell receptor beta chain was captured by sequencing in a study of T cell changes during pregnancy in multiple sclerosis. Here immunoSEQ multiplex PCR was the method, and the copy in TCRdb shows in-frame clones only, minus some. The sample lists about 89,000 clones, 94% occurring once. This CDR3 contains 15 residues. Germline trimming cut 4 bases from V and 2 bases from J; bases unmatched to any gene: 5. The germline gives CDR1 LGHNA, CDR2 YSLEER. The sample in question was peripheral blood, obtained in the third trimester of pregnancy. The sequence derives from a female donor with multiple sclerosis, enrolled in a pregnancy study. This sequence joins TRBV4-3 and TRBJ2-5; 9 bases map to TRBD1. CDR3 amino acids: CASSRRDRAQETQYF. The CDR3 coding sequence is TGCGCCAGCAGCCGCCGGGACAGGGCGCAAGAGACCCAGTACTTC.